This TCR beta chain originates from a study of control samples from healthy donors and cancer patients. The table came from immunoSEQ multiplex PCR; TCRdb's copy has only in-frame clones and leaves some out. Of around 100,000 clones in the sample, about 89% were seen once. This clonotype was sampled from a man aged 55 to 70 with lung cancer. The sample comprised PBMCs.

CDR3 in amino acids: CASSTGRLAGGPGELFF. The CDR3 nucleotides read TGTGCCAGCAGCACGGGCAGGCTAGCGGGGGGGCCCGGGGAGCTGTTTTTT. The genes are TRBV5-4 and TRBJ2-2; 12 nucleotides line up with TRBD2. V lost 4 bases, J lost 6 bases, and 10 bases stayed unmatched. CDR1 SGHNT and CDR2 YYREEE come from the germline V gene (reference sequence). The length of the CDR3 is 17 residues.